A single sample is the source of the 4 T cell receptor beta chains below, sequenced in a study of T cell responses to AZD1222 COVID-19 vaccine. Clones were sequenced by immunoSEQ multiplex PCR, and TCRdb holds only the in-frame ones, with some missing. This sample carries more than 70,000 clones, about nine tenths of them seen once, and the ten largest clones take 3.5% to 5%. The sample consisted of peripheral blood, taken on day 0 of AZD1222 vaccination. Source of these receptors: an adult in good health.

The CDR3 DNA is TGTGCCAGTAATCCCCCCCCGGGTTTGGGCACTGAAGCTTTCTTT. Encoded protein: CASNPPPGLGTEAFF. The chain links TRBV19 to TRBJ1-1, with no clear D. With 7 bases removed from V and 4 bases from J, the gap between germline ends came to 19 bases. The CDR3 loop spans 15 amino acids. The V gene's germline CDR1 is LNHDA and CDR2 SQIVND (reference sequence). Full variable domain (outside the CDR3, taken from reference TRBV19 and TRBJ1-1): DGGITQSPKYLFRKEGQNVTLSCEQNLNHDAMYWYRQDPGQGLRLIYYSQIVNDFQKGDIAEGYSVSREKKESFPLTVTSAQKNPTAFYLCASNPPPGLGTEAFFGQGTRLTVV.

The chain carries TRBV19 and TRBJ1-2, with 10 bases lining up with TRBD1. In germline, CDR1 is LNHDA, CDR2 SQIVND (reference sequence). V shed 2 bases and J 6 bases; nucleotides not matched to a gene: 3. The CDR3 consists of 14 residues. The CDR3 sequence: CASSIRQGADGYTF. The CDR3 nucleotides read TGTGCCAGTAGTATACGACAGGGGGCAGATGGCTACACCTTC.

The chain employs TRBV5-1 and TRBJ2-3; 10 bases line up with TRBD2. This CDR3 comprises 16 residues. The junction had 4 bases not matched to a gene; V was cut back by 1 base and J by 2 bases. CDR1 is SGHRS, CDR2 YFSETQ, per germline. CDR3 in DNA: TGCGCCAGCAGCTTGCGCCTAGCGGGGGTCACAGATACGCAGTATTTT. Translated: CASSLRLAGVTDTQYF. Looking up the rest from reference TRBV5-1 and TRBJ2-3 gives the full variable domain: KAGVTQTPRYLIKTRGQQVTLSCSPISGHRSVSWYQQTPGQGLQFLFEYFSETQRNKGNFPGRFSGRQFSNSRSEMNVSTLELGDSALYLCASSLRLAGVTDTQYFGPGTRLTVL.

This clone came up once. The chain employs TRBV4-3 and TRBJ2-2; the match to TRBD2 covers 9 bases. J was trimmed by 7 bases and V by 2 bases; bases with no gene match: 5. The CDR3 totals 15 residues. Germline CDR1 is LGHNA and CDR2 is YSLEER. CDR3 protein: CASSQIAGVDGELFF. The CDR3 DNA follows: TGCGCCAGCAGCCAAATAGCGGGAGTGGACGGGGAGCTGTTTTTT.